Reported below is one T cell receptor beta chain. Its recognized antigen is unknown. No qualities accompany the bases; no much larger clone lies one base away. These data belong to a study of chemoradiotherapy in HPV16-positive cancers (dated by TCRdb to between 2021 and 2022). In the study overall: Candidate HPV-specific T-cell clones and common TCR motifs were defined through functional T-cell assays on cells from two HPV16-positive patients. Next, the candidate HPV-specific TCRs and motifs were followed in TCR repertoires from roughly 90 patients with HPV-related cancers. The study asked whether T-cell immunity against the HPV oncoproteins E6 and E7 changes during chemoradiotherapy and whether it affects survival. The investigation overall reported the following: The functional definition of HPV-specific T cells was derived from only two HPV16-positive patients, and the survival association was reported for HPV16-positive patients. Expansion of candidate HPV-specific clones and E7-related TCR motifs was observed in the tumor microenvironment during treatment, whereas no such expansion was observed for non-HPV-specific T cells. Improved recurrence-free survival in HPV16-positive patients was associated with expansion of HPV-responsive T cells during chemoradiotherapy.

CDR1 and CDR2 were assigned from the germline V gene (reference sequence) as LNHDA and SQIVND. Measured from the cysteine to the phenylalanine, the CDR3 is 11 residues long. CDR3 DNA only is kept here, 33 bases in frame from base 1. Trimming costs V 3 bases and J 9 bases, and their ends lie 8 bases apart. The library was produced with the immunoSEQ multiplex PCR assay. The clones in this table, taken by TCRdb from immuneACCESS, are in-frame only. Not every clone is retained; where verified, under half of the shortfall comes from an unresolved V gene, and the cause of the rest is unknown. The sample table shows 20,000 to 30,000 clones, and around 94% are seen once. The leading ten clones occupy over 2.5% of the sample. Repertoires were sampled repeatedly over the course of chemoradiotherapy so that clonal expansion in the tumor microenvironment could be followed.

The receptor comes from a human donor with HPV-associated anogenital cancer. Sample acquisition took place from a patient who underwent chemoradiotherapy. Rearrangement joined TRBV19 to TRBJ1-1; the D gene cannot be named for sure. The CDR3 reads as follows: CASSILDQAFF. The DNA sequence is TGTGCCAGTAGTATTTTGGACCAAGCTTTCTTT.